This TCR beta chain emerged from a study of cytomegalovirus exposure and HLA in healthy donors. Overall study context: A data release that came early held 80 million to 95 million unique TCRs from HLA-typed donors. Study results and caveats: In a later analysis, several top co-occurrence clusters appeared linked to parvovirus B19, influenza, CMV and Epstein-Barr virus.

Primers included in the PCR were 60 Vbeta and 13 Jbeta primers. Only in-frame clones appear in the TCRdb table, and some are missing; sequencing was by immunoSEQ multiplex PCR. The sample carries about 150,000 clones, 77% recorded once. J was trimmed by 6 bases and V by 2 bases; bases with no gene match: 6. This CDR3 is built from 15 residues. Germline-derived CDR1 and CDR2 are MNHNY and SVGAGI (reference sequence). Points on this clone: Its antigen is not known.

The sample consisted of PBMCs. The clonotype originates from a woman aged 25 to 45 in good health and CMV-seropositive. The chain employs TRBV6-6 and TRBJ1-2, with 10 bases aligning to TRBD1. Here the CDR3 reads CASSYLDRGPDGYTF. The CDR3 DNA sequence: TGTGCCAGCAGTTACCTTGACAGGGGGCCAGATGGCTACACCTTC.